These T cell receptor beta chains were read from a single sample in a study of cytomegalovirus exposure and HLA in healthy donors. Some clones are missing from TCRdb's copy, which holds only in-frame ones; the method was immunoSEQ multiplex PCR. The sample contains hundreds of thousands of clones, 80% to 85% of which appear only once. Sequencing was performed on PBMCs. The receptors derive from a woman in her thirties in good health and CMV-seropositive. Both conserved end residues are part of each CDR3. A D gene is named only where the DNA matches it firmly. The listing skips clone size in some rows; elsewhere it reads once, few, many or a size class.

>TRBJ2-3|NA|TRBV30|NA
CAWRPTSRAPNPSTDTQYF
TGTGCCTGGAGACCTACTAGCAGGGCCCCAAACCCTAGCACAGATACGCAGTATTTT
>TRBJ2-1|NA|TRBV27|NA
CASSLSAGDHNEQFF
TGTGCCAGCAGTTTATCTGCTGGGGACCACAATGAGCAGTTCTTC
>TRBJ2-7|TRBD1|TRBV5-6|NA
CASSLRQGSSYEQYF
TGTGCCAGCAGCTTGAGACAGGGGAGTTCCTACGAGCAGTACTTC
>TRBJ2-7|TRBD2|TRBV7-2|NA
CASSFSAGGYEQYF
TGTGCCAGCAGCTTCTCGGCGGGAGGCTACGAGCAGTACTTC
>TRBJ2-1|NA|TRBV10-3|NA
CAITEGSSYNEQFF
TGTGCCATCACCGAAGGTAGTTCCTACAATGAGCAGTTCTTC
>TRBJ1-4|TRBD1|TRBV6-1|few
CASSVSQGTGEEKLFF
TGTGCCAGCAGTGTCTCGCAAGGGACAGGGGAGGAAAAACTGTTTTTT
>TRBJ2-1|NA|TRBV27|NA
CASSFTGTEQFF
TGTGCCAGCAGTTTCACCGGGACTGAGCAGTTCTTC
>TRBJ1-4|TRBD1|TRBV6-1|NA
CASSADREATNEKLFF
TGTGCCAGCAGTGCCGACAGGGAAGCAACTAATGAAAAACTGTTTTTT
>TRBJ1-2|TRBD1|TRBV2|NA
CASSELTGYGYTF
TGTGCCAGCAGTGAATTGACAGGGTATGGCTACACCTTC
>TRBJ2-7|TRBD1|TRBV28|NA
CASSLLGQGGYEQYF
TGTGCCAGCAGCCTTCTGGGACAGGGGGGTTACGAGCAGTACTTC
>TRBJ2-7|TRBD1|TRBV7-2|NA
CASSLGQGLYEQYF
TGTGCCAGCAGCTTAGGACAGGGGCTCTACGAGCAGTACTTC
>TRBJ2-1|NA|TRBV20-1|NA
CSARQGLEQFF
TGCAGTGCTAGACAGGGCTTAGAGCAGTTCTTC
>TRBJ2-2|NA|TRBV6-5|NA
CASRRDFGSAGELFF
TGTGCCAGCCGTAGGGACTTCGGTTCCGCCGGGGAGCTGTTTTTT
>TRBJ2-5|TRBD1|TRBV7-3|few
CASSPDRQETQYF
TGTGCCAGCAGCCCGGACAGGCAAGAGACCCAGTACTTC
>TRBJ2-7|NA|TRBV11-2|NA
CASSHNYEQYF
TGTGCCAGCAGCCATAACTACGAGCAGTACTTC
>TRBJ2-5|NA|TRBV6-5|NA
CASRSGGQETQYF
TGTGCCAGCAGGAGTGGGGGCCAAGAGACCCAGTACTTC
>TRBJ2-7|NA|TRBV7-2|NA
CASSLAGGSSYEQYF
TGTGCCAGCAGCTTAGCCGGGGGATCATCCTACGAGCAGTACTTC
>TRBJ2-6|NA|TRBV6-1|NA
CASSEGLNSGANVLTF
TGTGCCAGCAGTGAAGGACTGAACTCTGGGGCCAACGTCCTGACTTTC
>TRBJ2-7|NA|TRBV11-2|NA
CASSLENVRIGNSYEQYF
TGTGCCAGCAGCTTAGAGAACGTGAGAATTGGCAATTCCTACGAGCAGTACTTC
>TRBJ2-3|TRBD1|TRBV6-5|NA
CASNRGHTDTQYF
TGTGCCAGTAACAGGGGACACACAGATACGCAGTATTTT
>TRBJ1-1|NA|TRBV29-1|NA
CSVEGGGTEAFF
TGCAGCGTTGAAGGGGGGGGAACTGAAGCTTTCTTT
>TRBJ2-7|TRBD2|TRBV11-2|few
CASSPNSLAGEQYF
TGTGCCAGCAGCCCAAACTCCCTAGCGGGTGAGCAGTACTTC
>TRBJ1-1|NA|TRBV29-1|NA
CSVGTAGAEAFF
TGCAGCGTTGGGACAGCGGGCGCTGAAGCTTTCTTT
>TRBJ1-2|NA|TRBV18|few
CASSPPGGYGYTF
TGTGCCAGCTCACCACCGGGGGGCTATGGCTACACCTTC
>TRBJ1-2|TRBD1|TRBV5-1|many
CASSTGTGEIGNYGYTF
TGCGCCAGCAGCACCGGGACAGGGGAGATTGGTAACTATGGCTACACCTTC
>TRBJ2-7|TRBD1|TRBV10-3|NA
CAIRARQGHQSYEQYF
TGTGCCATCAGGGCTAGACAGGGCCATCAGTCCTACGAGCAGTACTTC
>TRBJ2-7|NA|TRBV6-1|NA
CASSEIGREQYF
TGTGCCAGCAGTGAGATCGGCCGCGAGCAGTACTTC
>TRBJ1-1|NA|TRBV30|NA
CAWSQWGRTEAFF
TGTGCCTGGAGTCAATGGGGGCGCACTGAAGCTTTCTTT
>TRBJ2-7|TRBD2|TRBV28|NA
CASSLFRGSYEQYF
TGTGCCAGCAGTTTATTTCGCGGGAGCTACGAGCAGTACTTC
>TRBJ2-7|NA|TRBV11-2|NA
CASSLEESSYEQYF
TGTGCCAGCAGCTTAGAAGAGAGCTCCTACGAGCAGTACTTC
>TRBJ2-3|TRBD2|TRBV28|NA
CASTVAGGFSDTQYF
TGTGCCAGCACTGTAGCGGGAGGGTTCTCAGATACGCAGTATTTT
>TRBJ2-7|NA|TRBV2|NA
CASSPQFNYEQYF
TGTGCCAGCAGTCCACAATTTAACTACGAGCAGTACTTC
>TRBJ1-5|NA|TRBV30|NA
CAWSVGQGPGVGNQPQHF
TGTGCCTGGAGTGTGGGGCAGGGACCAGGGGTAGGAAATCAGCCCCAGCATTTT
>TRBJ2-7|TRBD2|TRBV5-1|NA
CASSGMTSGRAKTGYEQYF
TGCGCCAGCAGCGGGATGACTAGCGGGAGGGCCAAGACGGGCTACGAGCAGTACTTC
>TRBJ2-1|TRBD2|TRBV15|NA
CATSRGGGGRAGYEQFF
TGTGCCACCAGCAGGGGGGGCGGCGGGAGGGCAGGCTATGAGCAGTTCTTC
>TRBJ1-2|TRBD1|TRBV2|NA
CASRQGSNYGYTF
TGTGCCAGCCGACAGGGGTCGAACTATGGCTACACCTTC
>TRBJ2-7|NA|TRBV2|NA
CASSVSSYEQYF
TGTGCCAGCAGTGTGAGCAGCTACGAGCAGTACTTC
>TRBJ2-6|NA|TRBV2|few
CASNGRGGSGANVLTF
TGTGCCAGCAACGGCAGGGGAGGCTCCGGGGCCAACGTCCTGACTTTC
>TRBJ2-2|NA|TRBV11-3|many
CASSLSGTLTGELFF
TGTGCCAGCAGCTTAAGCGGAACCCTCACCGGGGAGCTGTTTTTT
>TRBJ2-1|NA|TRBV4-3|NA
CASSQDPREQFF
TGCGCCAGCAGCCAAGATCCCCGCGAGCAGTTCTTC
>TRBJ1-5|NA|TRBV2|NA
CASSLQENQPQHF
TGTGCCAGCAGTCTACAAGAAAATCAGCCCCAGCATTTT
>TRBJ1-2|NA|TRBV7-6|NA
CASSPPRGANYGYTF
TGTGCCAGCAGCCCCCCGAGGGGAGCTAACTATGGCTACACCTTC
>TRBJ1-4|NA|TRBV1|once
CTKKHTATNEKLFF
TGCACCAAGAAACATACTGCAACTAATGAAAAACTGTTTTTT
>TRBJ2-1|NA|TRBV6-5|NA
CASQYRSSYNEQFF
TGTGCCAGCCAATACAGGAGCTCCTACAATGAGCAGTTCTTC
>TRBJ1-1|NA|TRBV6-1|NA
CASSARNTEAFF
TGTGCCAGCAGTGCCCGGAACACTGAAGCTTTCTTT
>TRBJ2-7|TRBD1|TRBV7-8|NA
CASSVLRDRGLLNYEQYF
TGTGCCAGCAGCGTCCTCCGGGACAGGGGGCTCCTTAACTACGAGCAGTACTTC